One and the same sample provided the 18 T cell receptor beta chains below, sequenced in a study of blood T cell repertoires in COVID-19. Libraries were prepared by immunoSEQ multiplex PCR; TCRdb keeps only in-frame clonotypes and omits some of them. The sample includes roughly 140,000 clones, around 88% of them seen just once. Sequenced: peripheral blood. Receptors were obtained from a human donor in a cohort sampled during active COVID-19.

This chain uses TRBV5-5 with TRBJ2-6; the match to TRBD2 covers 7 bases. CDR1 and CDR2 from the germline V gene are SGHKS and YYEKEE (reference sequence). The CDR3 sequence is 16 residues long. J lost 0 bases, V lost 3 bases, and 3 bases had no gene match. The DNA of the CDR3 is TGTGCCAGCAGCTGGGGGGGTCACTCTGGGGCCAACGTCCTGACTTTC. Translated, it gives CASSWGGHSGANVLTF.

This chain connects TRBV18 to TRBJ2-7; a weak D match, TRBD1 (5 bases). The CDR3 is 13 amino acids. Trimming stripped 3 bases from V and 6 bases from J, with 12 bases between. The germline CDR1 and CDR2 sequences are KGHSH and LQKENI. The CDR3 loop is CASSPPLGLEQYF. The CDR3 coding sequence is TGTGCCAGCTCACCGCCGCTGGGGCTCGAGCAGTACTTC.

The rearrangement links TRBV5-1 to TRBJ2-2; 7 bases are shared with TRBD1. V trimming: 6 bases; J trimming: 4 bases; junction bases outside the gene matches: 12. CDR3 size: 16 residues. CDR1 and CDR2 (germline): SGHRS, YFSETQ. DNA of the CDR3: TGCGCCAGCACCGTGAGGGACAGACTGGGCACCGGGGAGCTGTTTTTT. It encodes CASTVRDRLGTGELFF.

This rearrangement joins TRBV6-6 to TRBJ2-5, with TRBD1 matching over 9 bases. The CDR3 is 15 residues long. Germline V gene data show CDR1 as MNHNY and CDR2 as SVGAGI (reference sequence). V gave up 0 bases and J gave up 4 bases; unmatched junction bases: 3. CDR3 in DNA: TGTGCCAGCAGTTACTCACAGGGGGCTGGAGAGACCCAGTACTTC. Amino acids: CASSYSQGAGETQYF.

This clone appeared a single time. This chain connects TRBV16 to TRBJ2-5; 7 nucleotides agree with TRBD1. The CDR3 is 16 amino acids. Germline V gene sequence: CDR1 KGHSY, CDR2 FQNENV. After removal of 2 bases from V and 5 bases from J, the junction contained 11 bases not matched to a gene. CDR3 sequence (DNA): TGTGCCAGCAGCCAAACCGGGACAGAGGGCTCGGAGACCCAGTACTTC. It translates to CASSQTGTEGSETQYF.

The chain joins TRBV2 to TRBJ2-3; 11 bases agree with TRBD2. V was pared by 6 bases and J by 2 bases, with 16 bases of the junction left unmatched. The CDR3 is 19 amino acids. Germline loops: CDR1 SNHLY, CDR2 FYNNEI. The CDR3 DNA is TGTGCCAGCAGAGACCGACTAGCGGGGACCCTTTTAAACACAGATACGCAGTATTTT. It is translated as CASRDRLAGTLLNTDTQYF. The entire variable domain, with the rest obtained from reference TRBV2 and TRBJ2-3, is as follows: EPEVTQTPSHQVTQMGQEVILRCVPISNHLYFYWYRQILGQKVEFLVSFYNNEISEKSEIFDDQFSVERPDGSNFTLKIRSTKLEDSAMYFCASRDRLAGTLLNTDTQYFGPGTRLTVL.

V usage is TRBV7-2 and J usage is TRBJ2-1; the match to TRBD2 covers 14 bases. The ends lost 1 base at V and 8 bases at J; junction bases unmatched: 10. The CDR3 is made up of 18 amino acids. Per the germline V gene, CDR1 is SGHTA and CDR2 is FQGNSA. CDR3: CASSLVKTSGGAWDEQFF. The CDR3 DNA reads TGTGCCAGCAGCTTAGTTAAGACTAGCGGGGGGGCCTGGGATGAGCAGTTCTTC.

This chain links TRBV5-1 with TRBJ2-7; TRBD1 matches 8 bases. The J segment lost 5 bases and the V segment lost 4 bases, leaving 5 bases of the junction unmatched. The CDR3 is 13 residues long. CDR1 SGHRS and CDR2 YFSETQ come from the germline V gene. Here the CDR3 reads CASSLDRGNEQYF. The CDR3 DNA sequence: TGCGCCAGCAGCCTAGACAGGGGTAACGAGCAGTACTTC.

In its sample, this clone was seen a few times. The chain uses TRBV10-3 and TRBJ2-7, with D possibly matching TRBD1 (5 bases). CDR3 length equals 14 residues. Trimming left V 4 bases short and J 2 bases short, with 12 bases between. CDR1 is ENHRY and CDR2 is SYGVKD in the germline V gene. The CDR3 coding sequence is TGTGCCATCAGTGGGACAATGAAGGCCTACGAGCAGTACTTC. Its translation: CAISGTMKAYEQYF.

The chain uses TRBV6-8 and TRBJ1-4; D gene uncertain. This CDR3 is built from 15 residues. With 6 bases removed from V and 0 bases from J, the gap between germline ends came to 11 bases. Germline V gives CDR1 MNHGY, CDR2 SAAAGT. CDR3 DNA sequence: TGTGCCAGCAGCCACCGACAAGCAACTAATGAAAAACTGTTTTTT. Amino acid sequence: CASSHRQATNEKLFF.

The V gene is TRBV5-1, the J gene TRBJ2-3; 12 bases agree with TRBD2. Per germline, CDR1 SGHRS and CDR2 YFSETQ. This CDR3 spans 17 amino acids. Losses at the gene ends were 0 bases for V and 2 bases for J; bases not matched to a gene: 4. This CDR3 reads CASSLGPSGGATDTQYF. CDR3 DNA: TGCGCCAGCAGCTTGGGTCCTAGCGGGGGGGCCACAGATACGCAGTATTTT.

The V and J genes are TRBV5-4 and TRBJ2-3; D is possibly TRBD1 (6 bases). The CDR3 is made up of 13 amino acids. Germline values: CDR1 SGHNT, CDR2 YYREEE (reference sequence). The V and J ends lost 0 bases and 5 bases respectively, with 7 bases between them. The CDR3 loop reads CASSLGGRDTQYF. As DNA, the CDR3 is TGTGCCAGCAGCTTGGGGGGGCGAGATACGCAGTATTTT.

The J gene is TRBJ2-3, the V gene TRBV21-1; TRBD1 was called by the table and not checked on the DNA. TRBV21-1 is a recognized pseudogene. CDR3 length: 17 amino acids. CDR3 in DNA: TGTGCCAGCAGCATCCGGACAGGGGGGATTGTTGCAGATACGCAGTATTTT. Protein sequence: CASSIRTGGIVADTQYF.

This clone was found once. The chain employs TRBV5-4 and TRBJ2-2; 16 bases fit TRBD2. This CDR3 is built from 18 residues. Unmatched junction bases numbered 6, after V lost 2 bases and J lost 5 bases. Germline assignment: CDR1 SGHNT and CDR2 YYREEE (reference sequence). CDR3 sequence reads: CASSFGTSGGAETGELFF. The CDR3 DNA reads TGTGCCAGCAGCTTCGGGACTAGCGGGGGGGCCGAGACCGGGGAGCTGTTTTTT.

CDR3 DNA sequence: TGTGCCAGCAGTACGGGACATCCACCCAAGCCCCAGCATTTT. This sequence encodes CASSTGHPPKPQHF. The chain employs TRBV21-1 and TRBJ1-5; the D call of TRBD1 is as the table states it, not checked on the DNA. TRBV21-1 is classified as a pseudogene. This CDR3 is 14 amino acids long.

The gene calls are TRBV5-1 and TRBJ1-2; 10 bases are shared with TRBD1. The CDR3 sequence is 13 residues long. V shed 4 bases and J 7 bases; nucleotides not matched to a gene: 4. The germline V gene encodes CDR1 SGHRS and CDR2 YFSETQ. CDR3: CASSTGTGAGYTF. CDR3 sequence (DNA): TGCGCCAGCAGCACGGGGACAGGGGCTGGCTACACCTTC. Full variable domain (remainder filled in from reference TRBV5-1 and TRBJ1-2): KAGVTQTPRYLIKTRGQQVTLSCSPISGHRSVSWYQQTPGQGLQFLFEYFSETQRNKGNFPGRFSGRQFSNSRSEMNVSTLELGDSALYLCASSTGTGAGYTFGSGTRLTVV.

J is TRBJ2-3 and V is TRBV11-2, with 7 bases fitting TRBD1. The CDR3 sequence is 17 residues long. Germline values: CDR1 SGHAT, CDR2 FQNNGV. The V gene end was trimmed by 6 bases and the J gene end by 0 bases; junction bases not matched to a gene: 12. The CDR3 reads CASRPPQTGPSTDTQYF. Here the CDR3 DNA reads TGTGCCAGCAGACCTCCTCAGACAGGGCCTAGCACAGATACGCAGTATTTT.

This clone has a single count. CDR3 bases: TGTGCCAGCAGCCCCGTGGGGACTAGCGGGGGGACCCAGTACTTC. Its protein is CASSPVGTSGGTQYF. The V call is TRBV9, the J call TRBJ2-5; 14 nucleotides line up with TRBD2. From germline, CDR1 is SGDLS and CDR2 YYNGEE. This CDR3 is 15 amino acids long. With V trimmed by 4 bases and J by 7 bases, 6 bases remained unmatched.